This passage covers 8 T cell receptor beta chains from one sample sequenced in a study of TET2 disruption in CD19-targeted CAR T cells (dated by TCRdb to about 2018). These receptors have no identified antigens. The library was made by the immunoSEQ multiplex PCR assay. TCRdb stores this immuneACCESS table with in-frame sequences only. Part of the clones is absent; in the studies checked, under half of the shortfall reflects unresolved V genes, and no reason is known for the rest. The data table for this sample lists around 30,000 clones. The ten largest clones represent approximately 2% of the sample. The treatment or condition tag for this specimen amounts to: autologous CTL019 cells: CD19 CAR with 4-1BB and CD3 zeta domains. This sample comprised CD8- CAR+ T cells sorted from cultured blood T cells, obtained for CD19 CAR T cell therapy. The cell subset or site label, read with the paper, signifies: CD8-negative CAR-positive T cells from the infusion product. The source of these receptors is a man in his 70s with chronic lymphocytic leukemia.

Worth noting for this clone: The read terminates 3 residues ahead of where the CDR3 ends, so the germline J gene completes it. The genes are TRBV29-1 and TRBJ2-7; weak D call: TRBD1 (5 bases). The CDR3 spans 17 residues. Germline lookup yields CDR1 SQVTM and CDR2 ANQGSEA. Between the trimmed V and J ends, which lost 0 bases and 2 bases, there was a span of 20 bases. CDR3 sequence: CSVEDIEYYDRAYEQYF. Partial CDR3 DNA: TGCAGCGTTGAAGATATTGAATATTACGACAGAGCCTACGAG.

Of note for this clone: The CDR3 end falls 3 residues outside the read, so it is completed with the germline J gene. This chain uses TRBV9 with TRBJ2-1, with 7 bases matching TRBD1. The J segment lost 5 bases and the V segment lost 3 bases, leaving 11 bases of the junction unmatched. Germline lookup yields CDR1 SGDLS and CDR2 YYNGEE. The CDR3 loop spans 16 amino acids. CDR3 amino acids: CASSAGTALFDNEQFF. Incomplete CDR3 DNA: TGTGCCAGCAGCGCCGGGACAGCCCTTTTTGACAATGAG. The full variable domain, in which reference TRBV9 and TRBJ2-1 provide the parts outside the CDR3, is DSGVTQTPKHLITATGQRVTLRCSPRSGDLSVYWYQQSLDQGLQFLIQYYNGEERAKGNILERFSAQQFPDLHSELNLSSLELGDSALYFCASSAGTALFDNEQFFGPGTRLTVL.

Remarks on this clone: Read sequence stops 3 residues before the CDR3 end, and the germline J gene provides the missing end. The chain links TRBV15 to TRBJ2-3; D unclear. The CDR3 totals 13 residues. V gave up 1 base and J gave up 2 bases, with 4 bases separating them. The germline gives CDR1 LNHNV, CDR2 YYDKDF (reference sequence). The CDR3 spells CATSRALTDTQYF. CDR3 DNA, as far as it was read: TGTGCCACCAGCAGAGCTCTCACAGATACG.

A remark on this clone: The CDR3 end is not reached by the read, which stops 3 residues before it; the germline J gene fills it in. The rearrangement joins TRBV27 to TRBJ1-5; 7 bases are shared with TRBD1. The germline V gene has CDR1 MNHEY and CDR2 SMNVEV (reference sequence). Losses at the gene ends were 5 bases for V and 0 bases for J; bases not matched to a gene: 10. The CDR3 has 17 amino acids. The DNA read from the CDR3 is TGTGCCAGCAGTAATACCGGGACAGCCTATAGCAATCAGCCC. Residues: CASSNTGTAYSNQP. In full, the CDR3 reads CASSNTGTAYSNQPQHF.

Note on this clone: The CDR3 end lies 3 residues beyond the end of the read and is filled in from the germline J gene. The chain is built from TRBV28 and TRBJ1-1; 12 nucleotides align to TRBD1. V lost 6 bases to trimming and J lost 4 bases; unmatched junction nucleotides: 15. This CDR3 is built from 18 residues. Germline CDR1 reads MDHEN; CDR2 reads SYDVKM. Incomplete CDR3 DNA: TGTGCCAGCAGAACCAACCCCGGGACAGGGGGCAGTCGCACTGAA. Translating gives CASRTNPGTGGSRTE. From start to end, the CDR3 is CASRTNPGTGGSRTEAFF.

A remark on this clone: The CDR3 extends 3 residues past the end of the read, so its final part is completed from the germline J gene. V gene TRBV6-2 or TRBV6-3 combines with J gene TRBJ1-5; D perhaps matches TRBD1 (6 bases). The CDR3 runs to 15 residues. Germline V gives CDR1 MNHEY, CDR2 SVGEGT. Trimming shortened V by 2 bases and J by 4 bases, and 12 bases separated the two germline ends. The DNA read from the CDR3 is TGTGCCAGCAGTTACCCATCAGGGGTTAATCAGCCC. This encodes CASSYPSGVNQP. The CDR3, in full, reads CASSYPSGVNQPQHF.

Comments on this clone: The read comes to an end 3 residues before the CDR3 does, leaving the germline J gene to fill in the end. V usage is TRBV7-3 and J usage is TRBJ2-5, with 9 nucleotides matching TRBD2. The CDR3 sequence is 15 residues long. V gave up 5 bases and J gave up 2 bases; unmatched junction bases: 6. Germline CDR1 reads SGHTA; CDR2 reads FQGTGA. CDR3 DNA (partial): TGTGCCAGCAGCCGCGCGGGGGGGCTTCAAGAGACC. It encodes CASSRAGGLQET. The entire CDR3 reads CASSRAGGLQETQYF.

Comments on this clone: The sequence runs out 3 residues before the end of the CDR3; the remainder is reconstructed from the germline J gene. This rearrangement joins TRBV18 to TRBJ2-1; TRBD2 matches 9 bases. V lost 3 bases, J lost 7 bases, and 7 bases stayed unmatched. The CDR3 covers 15 residues. Germline V gene sequence: CDR1 KGHSH, CDR2 LQKENI. CDR3 sequence: CASSPLGGGENEQFF. The DNA read from the CDR3 is TGTGCCAGCTCACCCCTCGGCGGGGGGGAAAATGAG.